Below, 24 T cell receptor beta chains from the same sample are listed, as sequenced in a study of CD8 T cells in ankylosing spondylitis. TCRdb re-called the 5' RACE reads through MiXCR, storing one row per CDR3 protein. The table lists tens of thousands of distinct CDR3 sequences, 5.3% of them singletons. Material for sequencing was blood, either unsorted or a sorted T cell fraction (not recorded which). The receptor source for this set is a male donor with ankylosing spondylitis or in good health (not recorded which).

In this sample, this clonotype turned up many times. The CDR3 DNA is TGTGCCAGCAGTTCACCAAGCGGGGGCTCCGCCTACGAGCAGTACTTC. Protein product: CASSSPSGGSAYEQYF. The chain carries TRBV28 and TRBJ2-7; 8 positions match TRBD2. V lost 4 bases to trimming and J lost 2 bases; unmatched junction nucleotides: 10. Per germline, CDR1 MDHEN and CDR2 SYDVKM. The length of the CDR3 is 16 residues.

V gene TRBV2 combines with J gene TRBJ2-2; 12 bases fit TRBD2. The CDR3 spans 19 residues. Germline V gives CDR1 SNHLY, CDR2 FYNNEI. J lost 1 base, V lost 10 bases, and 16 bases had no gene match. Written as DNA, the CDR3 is TGTGCCATCTGTGCCCAGGTTCGGGGACTAGCGGGGAACACCGGGGAGCTGTTTTTT. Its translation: CAICAQVRGLAGNTGELFF. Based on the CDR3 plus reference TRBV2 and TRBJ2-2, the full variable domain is EPEVTQTPSHQVTQMGQEVILRCVPISNHLYFYWYRQILGQKVEFLVSFYNNEISEKSEIFDDQFSVERPDGSNFTLKIRSTKLEDSAMYFCAICAQVRGLAGNTGELFFGEGSRLTVL.

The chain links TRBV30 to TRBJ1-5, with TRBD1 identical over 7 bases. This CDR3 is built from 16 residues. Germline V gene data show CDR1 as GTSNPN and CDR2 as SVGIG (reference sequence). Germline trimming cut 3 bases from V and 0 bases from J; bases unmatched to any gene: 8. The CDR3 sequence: CAWRTGNFNSNQPQHF. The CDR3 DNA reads TGTGCCTGGAGGACAGGGAATTTTAATAGCAATCAGCCCCAGCATTTT.

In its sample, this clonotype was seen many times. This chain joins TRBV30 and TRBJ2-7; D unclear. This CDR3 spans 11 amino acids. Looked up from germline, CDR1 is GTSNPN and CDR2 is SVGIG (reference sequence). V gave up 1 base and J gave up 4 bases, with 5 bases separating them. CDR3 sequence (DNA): TGTGCCTGGAGTGGACCTTACGAGCAGTACTTC. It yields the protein CAWSGPYEQYF. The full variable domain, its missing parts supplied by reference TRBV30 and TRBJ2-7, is SQTIHQWPATLVQPVGSPLSLECTVEGTSNPNLYWYRQAAGRGLQLLFYSVGIGQISSEVPQNLSASRPQDRQFILSSKKLLLSDSGFYLCAWSGPYEQYFGPGTRLTVT.

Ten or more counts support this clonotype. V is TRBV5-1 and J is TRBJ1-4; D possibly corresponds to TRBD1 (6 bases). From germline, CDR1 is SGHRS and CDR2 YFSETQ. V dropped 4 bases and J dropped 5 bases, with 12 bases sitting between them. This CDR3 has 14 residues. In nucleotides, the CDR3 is TGCGCCAGCAGCGGGACAACGGACAATGAAAAACTGTTTTTT. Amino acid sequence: CASSGTTDNEKLFF.

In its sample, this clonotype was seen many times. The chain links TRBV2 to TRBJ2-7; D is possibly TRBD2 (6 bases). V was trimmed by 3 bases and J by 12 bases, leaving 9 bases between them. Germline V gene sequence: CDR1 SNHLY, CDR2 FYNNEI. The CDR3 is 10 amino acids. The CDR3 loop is CASSEEGLYF. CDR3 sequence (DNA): TGTGCCAGCAGTGAGGAGGGGCTGTACTTC.

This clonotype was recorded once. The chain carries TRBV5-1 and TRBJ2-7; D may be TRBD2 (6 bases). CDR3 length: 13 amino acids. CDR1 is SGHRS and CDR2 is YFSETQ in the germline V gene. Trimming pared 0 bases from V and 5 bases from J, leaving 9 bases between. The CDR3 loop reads CASSLAGGNEQYF. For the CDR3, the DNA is TGCGCCAGCAGCTTGGCCGGAGGGAACGAGCAGTACTTC.

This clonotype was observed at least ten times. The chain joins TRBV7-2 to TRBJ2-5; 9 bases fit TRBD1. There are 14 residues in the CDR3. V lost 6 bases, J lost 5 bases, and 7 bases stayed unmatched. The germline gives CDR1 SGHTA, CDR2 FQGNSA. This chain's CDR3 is CASRRDRDSETQYF. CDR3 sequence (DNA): TGTGCCAGCAGACGGGACAGGGATTCGGAGACCCAGTACTTC. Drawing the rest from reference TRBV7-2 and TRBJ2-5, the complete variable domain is GAGVSQSPSNKVTEKGKDVELRCDPISGHTALYWYRQSLGQGLEFLIYFQGNSAPDKSGLPSDRFSAERTGGSVSTLTIQRTQQEDSAVYLCASRRDRDSETQYFGPGTRLLVL.

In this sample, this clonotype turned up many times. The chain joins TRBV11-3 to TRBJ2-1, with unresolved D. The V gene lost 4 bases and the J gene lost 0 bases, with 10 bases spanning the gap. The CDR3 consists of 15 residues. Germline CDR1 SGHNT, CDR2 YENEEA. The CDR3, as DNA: TGTGCCAGCAGCTCGTCCCCGAGCTCCTACAATGAGCAGTTCTTC. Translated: CASSSSPSSYNEQFF.

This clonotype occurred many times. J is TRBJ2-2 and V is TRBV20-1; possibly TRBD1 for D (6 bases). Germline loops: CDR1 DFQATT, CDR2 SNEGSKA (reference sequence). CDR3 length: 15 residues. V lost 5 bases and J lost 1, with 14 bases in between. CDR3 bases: TGCAGTGCTGATGATACGACAGGGAACACCGGGGAGCTGTTTTTT. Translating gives CSADDTTGNTGELFF.

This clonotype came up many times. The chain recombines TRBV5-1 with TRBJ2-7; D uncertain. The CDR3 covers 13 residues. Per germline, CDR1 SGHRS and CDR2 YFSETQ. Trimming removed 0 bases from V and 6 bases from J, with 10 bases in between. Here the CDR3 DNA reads TGCGCCAGCAGCTTGGGTCCATCTTCCGAGCAGTACTTC. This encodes CASSLGPSSEQYF.

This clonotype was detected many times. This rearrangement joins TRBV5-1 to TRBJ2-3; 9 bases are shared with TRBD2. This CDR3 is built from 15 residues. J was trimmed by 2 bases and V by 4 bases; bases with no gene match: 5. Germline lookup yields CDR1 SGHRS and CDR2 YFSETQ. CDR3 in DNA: TGCGCCAGCAGCGGTAGCGGGGGCCTCACAGATACGCAGTATTTT. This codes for CASSGSGGLTDTQYF.

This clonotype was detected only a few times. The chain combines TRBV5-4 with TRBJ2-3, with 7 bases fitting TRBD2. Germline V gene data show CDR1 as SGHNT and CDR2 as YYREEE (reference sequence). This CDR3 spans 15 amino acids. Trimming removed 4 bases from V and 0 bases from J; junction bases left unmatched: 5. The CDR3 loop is CASSPGGTSTDTQYF. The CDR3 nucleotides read TGTGCCAGCAGCCCGGGGGGTACTAGCACAGATACGCAGTATTTT. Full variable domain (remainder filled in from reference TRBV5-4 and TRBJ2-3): ETGVTQSPTHLIKTRGQQVTLRCSSQSGHNTVSWYQQALGQGPQFIFQYYREEENGRGNFPPRFSGLQFPNYSSELNVNALELDDSALYLCASSPGGTSTDTQYFGPGTRLTVL.

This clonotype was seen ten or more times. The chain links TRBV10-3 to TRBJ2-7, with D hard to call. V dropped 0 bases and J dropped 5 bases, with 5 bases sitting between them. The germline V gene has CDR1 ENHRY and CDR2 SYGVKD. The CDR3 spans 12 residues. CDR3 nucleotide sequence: TGTGCCATCAGTGAGTCGGGGAACGAGCAGTACTTC. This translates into CAISESGNEQYF.

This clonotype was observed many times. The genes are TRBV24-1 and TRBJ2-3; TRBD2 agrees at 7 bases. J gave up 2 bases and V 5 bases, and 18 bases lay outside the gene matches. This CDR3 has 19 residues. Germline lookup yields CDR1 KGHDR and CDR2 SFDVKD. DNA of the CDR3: TGTGCCACCAGTGGCCCACCCTCTCGGGGACTAACTCCCACAGATACGCAGTATTTT. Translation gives CATSGPPSRGLTPTDTQYF.

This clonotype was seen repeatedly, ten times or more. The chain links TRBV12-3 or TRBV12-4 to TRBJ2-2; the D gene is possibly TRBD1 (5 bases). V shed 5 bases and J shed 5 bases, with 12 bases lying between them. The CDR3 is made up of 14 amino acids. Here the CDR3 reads CASSPLSGTGELFF. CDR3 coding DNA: TGTGCCAGCAGTCCGCTATCAGGGACCGGGGAGCTGTTTTTT.

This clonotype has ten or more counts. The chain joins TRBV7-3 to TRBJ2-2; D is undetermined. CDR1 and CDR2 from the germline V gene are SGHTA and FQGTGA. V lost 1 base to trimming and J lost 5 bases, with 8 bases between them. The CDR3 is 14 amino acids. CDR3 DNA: TGTGCCAGCAGCTTAATCTTGGGGACCGGGGAGCTGTTTTTT. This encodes CASSLILGTGELFF.

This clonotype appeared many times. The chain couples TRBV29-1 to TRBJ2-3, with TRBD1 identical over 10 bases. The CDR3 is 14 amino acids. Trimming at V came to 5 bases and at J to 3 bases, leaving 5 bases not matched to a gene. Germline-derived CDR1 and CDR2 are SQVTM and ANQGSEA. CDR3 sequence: CSVRTGGGTDTQYF. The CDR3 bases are TGCAGCGTTCGGACAGGGGGGGGAACAGATACGCAGTATTTT.

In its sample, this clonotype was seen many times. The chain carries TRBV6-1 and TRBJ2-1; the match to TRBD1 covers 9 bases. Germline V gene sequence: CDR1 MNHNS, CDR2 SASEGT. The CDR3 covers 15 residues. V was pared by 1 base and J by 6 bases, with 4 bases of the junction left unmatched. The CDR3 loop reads CASSEDGTGTNEQFF. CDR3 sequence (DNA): TGTGCCAGCAGTGAAGATGGGACAGGGACCAATGAGCAGTTCTTC.

The CDR3 protein is CASSLAGGVWAEAFF. Here the CDR3 DNA reads TGCGCCAGCAGCTTGGCCGGAGGTGTGTGGGCCGAAGCTTTCTTT. This chain links TRBV5-1 with TRBJ1-1; D remains ambiguous. This CDR3 has 15 amino acids. Trimming removed 0 bases from V and 8 bases from J, with 17 bases in between. Germline values: CDR1 SGHRS, CDR2 YFSETQ.

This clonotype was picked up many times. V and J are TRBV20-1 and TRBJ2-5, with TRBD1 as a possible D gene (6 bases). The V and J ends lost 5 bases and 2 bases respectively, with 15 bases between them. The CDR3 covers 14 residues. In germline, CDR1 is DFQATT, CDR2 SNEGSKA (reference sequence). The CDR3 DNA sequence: TGCAGTGCTTCACACATTGACAGGCAAGAGACCCAGTACTTC. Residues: CSASHIDRQETQYF.

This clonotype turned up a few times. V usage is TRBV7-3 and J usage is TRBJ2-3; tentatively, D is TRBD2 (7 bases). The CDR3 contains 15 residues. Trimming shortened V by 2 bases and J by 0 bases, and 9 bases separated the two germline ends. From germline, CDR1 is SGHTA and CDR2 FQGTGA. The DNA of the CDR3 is TGTGCCAGCAGCTTAGCGGGGGCTAGCACAGATACGCAGTATTTT. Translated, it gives CASSLAGASTDTQYF.

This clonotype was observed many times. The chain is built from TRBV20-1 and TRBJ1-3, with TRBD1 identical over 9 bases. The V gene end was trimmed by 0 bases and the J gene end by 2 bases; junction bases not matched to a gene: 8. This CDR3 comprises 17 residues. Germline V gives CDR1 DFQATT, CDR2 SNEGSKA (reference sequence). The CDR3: CSARDKVDRGAGNTIYF. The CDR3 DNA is TGCAGTGCTAGAGATAAGGTGGACAGGGGCGCTGGAAACACCATATATTTT.

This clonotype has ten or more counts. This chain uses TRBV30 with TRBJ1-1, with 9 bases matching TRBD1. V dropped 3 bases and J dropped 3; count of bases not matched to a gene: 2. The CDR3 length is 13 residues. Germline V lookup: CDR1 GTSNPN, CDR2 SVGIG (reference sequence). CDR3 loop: CAWSRTGDTEAFF. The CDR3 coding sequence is TGTGCCTGGAGCCGGACAGGGGACACTGAAGCTTTCTTT.